Following are 19 T cell receptor beta chains from one sample sequenced in a study of CD8+ T cells in alopecia areata. As to treatment: oral pan-JAK inhibitor, 5-10 mg twice daily. Extraction of RNA preceded its reverse transcription into cDNA, which served as the sequencing template. The protocol was immunoSEQ multiplex PCR, while the TCRdb copy is restricted to in-frame clones and leaves out a portion. The sample yields more than 90,000 clones, approximately 66% seen once. The specimen comprised CD8+ T cells sorted from blood, sampled at week 4, from a patient treated with tofacitinib. The source of these receptors is a human donor with alopecia areata.

The CDR3 DNA is TGTGCCAGCAGTTACCTGGACGAAAGGATTGGGGAGCTGTTTTTT. Its translation is CASSYLDERIGELFF. The V call is TRBV6-6, the J call TRBJ2-2, with D hard to call. Trimming left V 2 bases short and J 8 bases short, with 15 bases between. Germline CDR1 MNHNY, CDR2 SVGAGI (reference sequence). The CDR3 contains 15 residues.

This chain connects TRBV30 to TRBJ2-3, with TRBD2 matching over 8 bases. This CDR3 is built from 15 residues. Germline loops: CDR1 GTSNPN, CDR2 SVGIG (reference sequence). Germline trimming cut 2 bases from V and 4 bases from J; bases unmatched to any gene: 8. The CDR3 region has the DNA TGTGCCTGGAGTCCGGGAGCGGGAGTTTCAGATACGCAGTATTTT. Translated, it gives CAWSPGAGVSDTQYF. The variable domain in full, completed from reference TRBV30 and TRBJ2-3, reads SQTIHQWPATLVQPVGSPLSLECTVEGTSNPNLYWYRQAAGRGLQLLFYSVGIGQISSEVPQNLSASRPQDRQFILSSKKLLLSDSGFYLCAWSPGAGVSDTQYFGPGTRLTVL.

The chain has TRBV25-1 and TRBJ1-1; the D gene is possibly TRBD1 (5 bases). Germline V lookup: CDR1 MGHDK, CDR2 SYGVNS. V was clipped by 4 bases and J by 5 bases, with 8 bases between them. The CDR3 is 12 residues long. The CDR3 coding sequence is TGTGCCAGCAGTGCGGGACGGACTGAAGCTTTCTTT. Translation: CASSAGRTEAFF.

DNA of the CDR3: TGCGCCAGCAGCTTGGAACTATCGAATGAGCAGTTCTTC. Protein sequence: CASSLELSNEQFF. The chain uses TRBV5-1 and TRBJ2-1; D is unresolved. CDR1 SGHRS and CDR2 YFSETQ come from the germline V gene. This CDR3 spans 13 amino acids. Trimming removed 0 bases from V and 7 bases from J, with 8 bases in between.

The chain links TRBV27 to TRBJ1-1; D possibly corresponds to TRBD1 (5 bases). The V gene lost 6 bases and the J gene lost 2 bases, with 16 bases spanning the gap. The germline CDR1 and CDR2 sequences are MNHEY and SMNVEV (reference sequence). CDR3 length: 15 amino acids. The CDR3 coding sequence is TGTGCCAGCAGGGGTTGGGACCGGGCTAACACTGAAGCTTTCTTT. It codes for CASRGWDRANTEAFF.

This clone was recorded a few times. The chain couples TRBV25-1 to TRBJ2-1, with D possibly TRBD1 on 6 matching bases. Germline values: CDR1 MGHDK, CDR2 SYGVNS. V gave up 5 bases and J gave up 9 bases, with 14 bases separating them. The CDR3 sequence is 13 residues long. CDR3 loop: CASSPPTGPEQFF. The CDR3 coding sequence is TGTGCCAGCAGTCCGCCTACAGGGCCTGAGCAGTTCTTC.

The V and J genes are TRBV2 and TRBJ2-2; D not resolved. The CDR3 is 12 amino acids. With 5 bases removed from V and 4 bases from J, the gap between germline ends came to 5 bases. Germline CDR1 and CDR2: SNHLY and FYNNEI. The CDR3 DNA sequence: TGTGCCAGCAGTTACCCCACCGGGGAGCTGTTTTTT. Its protein product is CASSYPTGELFF.

V is TRBV9 and J is TRBJ2-1, with TRBD2 as a possible D gene (6 bases). The germline CDR1 and CDR2 sequences are SGDLS and YYNGEE. V shed 4 bases and J shed 7 bases, with 21 bases lying between them. The CDR3 loop spans 16 amino acids. CDR3 nucleotides: TGTGCCAGCAGCCCGTCCGGGACTCGCGGAGGTAATGAGCAGTTCTTC. It is translated as CASSPSGTRGGNEQFF.

V usage is TRBV2 and J usage is TRBJ2-7; unclear D gene. CDR3 size: 11 residues. CDR1 is SNHLY and CDR2 is FYNNEI in the germline V gene. V lost 3 bases, J lost 4 bases, and 4 bases lay in between. Here the CDR3 DNA reads TGTGCCAGCAGTGACCGTTACGAGCAGTACTTC. It is translated as CASSDRYEQYF.

This chain uses TRBV9 with TRBJ2-4, with D hard to call. Germline V gives CDR1 SGDLS, CDR2 YYNGEE. Trimming stripped 0 bases from V and 3 bases from J, with 7 bases between. The CDR3 loop spans 14 amino acids. The CDR3 DNA sequence: TGTGCCAGCAGCGTAGGGGTCGTCAAAAACATTCAGTACTTC. It encodes CASSVGVVKNIQYF.

V is TRBV7-9 and J is TRBJ2-2; tentatively, D is TRBD1 or TRBD2 (5 bases each). The CDR3 runs to 13 residues. Germline V gene data show CDR1 as SEHNR and CDR2 as FQNEAQ (reference sequence). The germline V and J ends were trimmed by 3 bases and 4 bases, with 6 bases remaining between them. CDR3 residues: CASSFGATGELFF. CDR3 coding DNA: TGTGCCAGCAGCTTCGGGGCCACCGGGGAGCTGTTTTTT.

The chain employs TRBV6-5 and TRBJ2-1, with a weak D call TRBD2 (5 bases). The ends were cut back, 2 bases at V and 4 bases at J, with 6 bases in the middle. The CDR3 covers 13 residues. From germline, CDR1 is MNHEY and CDR2 SVGAGI. CDR3 nucleotides: TGTGCCAGCAGTTACCGGGAATACAATGAGCAGTTCTTC. Residues: CASSYREYNEQFF.

The V and J genes are TRBV28 and TRBJ2-4; a possible D gene is TRBD2 (5 bases). V was cut by 5 bases and J by 9 bases, with 17 bases left in between. CDR1 and CDR2 from the germline V gene are MDHEN and SYDVKM. This CDR3 has 14 amino acids. CDR3 protein: CASSPLAKAGIQYF. CDR3 nucleotides: TGTGCCAGCAGTCCCCTAGCAAAGGCGGGCATTCAGTACTTC.

In this sample, this clone turned up once. The V and J genes are TRBV9 and TRBJ2-1, with TRBD2 identical over 7 bases. The V gene's germline CDR1 is SGDLS and CDR2 YYNGEE. The V segment lost 6 bases and the J segment 3 bases; nucleotides outside the gene matches: 6. The CDR3 extends over 14 amino acids. The DNA of the CDR3 is TGTGCCAGCAACCCTAGCGGCGTCTACAATGAGCAGTTCTTC. It translates to CASNPSGVYNEQFF.

This chain links TRBV9 with TRBJ2-2; 7 nucleotides match TRBD1. The CDR3 is 15 amino acids. The germline V gene encodes CDR1 SGDLS and CDR2 YYNGEE. The trim removed 0 bases at V and 4 bases at J, leaving 3 bases unmatched. CDR3 nucleotide sequence: TGTGCCAGCAGCGTAGCCGGGACAGTCACCGGGGAGCTGTTTTTT. Translated: CASSVAGTVTGELFF.

This rearrangement joins TRBV4-1 to TRBJ2-3; either TRBD1 or TRBD2 may fit D (5 bases each). The V end was cut by 2 bases, the J end by 5 bases, with 23 bases between. Germline loops: CDR1 MGHRA, CDR2 YSYEKL. The CDR3 totals 18 residues. Here the CDR3 reads CASSQKGVLGLARDTQYF. The CDR3 DNA reads as TGCGCCAGCAGCCAAAAAGGGGTCCTGGGGCTAGCAAGAGATACGCAGTATTTT.

The rearrangement joins TRBV4-1 to TRBJ1-1; D gene ambiguous. From germline, CDR1 is MGHRA and CDR2 YSYEKL. The V end lost 1 base, the J end lost 8 bases, and 8 bases lay between the germline ends. This CDR3 comprises 12 residues. The CDR3 DNA sequence: TGCGCCAGCAGCCAAGTTACGGGGGAAGCTTTCTTT. This gives the protein CASSQVTGEAFF.

The rearrangement joins TRBV15 to TRBJ1-1; 8 bases are shared with TRBD1. With 4 bases clipped from V and 4 bases from J, the junction kept 5 bases outside the gene matches. CDR1 and CDR2 (germline): LNHNV, YYDKDF (reference sequence). The CDR3 is made up of 14 amino acids. This chain's CDR3 is CATSNPDRATEAFF. CDR3 coding DNA: TGTGCCACCAGCAACCCGGACAGGGCCACTGAAGCTTTCTTT.

The chain combines TRBV18 with TRBJ2-1; 10 bases agree with TRBD1. Germline V gene data show CDR1 as KGHSH and CDR2 as LQKENI. V lost 5 bases and J lost 6; bases outside the gene matches: 7. This CDR3 has 15 amino acids. In nucleotides, the CDR3 is TGTGCCAGCTCAGCCGGGACAGGGGTTGTCAATGAGCAGTTCTTC. Translated: CASSAGTGVVNEQFF. The entire variable domain, with the rest obtained from reference TRBV18 and TRBJ2-1, is as follows: NAGVMQNPRHLVRRRGQEARLRCSPMKGHSHVYWYRQLPEEGLKFMVYLQKENIIDESGMPKERFSAEFPKEGPSILRIQQVVRGDSAAYFCASSAGTGVVNEQFFGPGTRLTVL.